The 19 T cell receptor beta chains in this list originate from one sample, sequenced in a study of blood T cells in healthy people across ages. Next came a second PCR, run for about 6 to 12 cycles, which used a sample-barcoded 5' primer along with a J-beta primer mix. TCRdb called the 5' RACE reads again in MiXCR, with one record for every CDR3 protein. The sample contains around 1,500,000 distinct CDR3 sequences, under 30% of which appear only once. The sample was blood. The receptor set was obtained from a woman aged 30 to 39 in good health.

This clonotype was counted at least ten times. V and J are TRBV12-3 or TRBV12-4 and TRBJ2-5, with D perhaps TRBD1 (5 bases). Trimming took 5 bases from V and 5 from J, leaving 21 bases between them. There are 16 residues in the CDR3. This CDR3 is CASSQGPRVSRETQYF. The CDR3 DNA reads TGTGCCAGCAGTCAGGGCCCTAGGGTGTCCCGGGAGACCCAGTACTTC.

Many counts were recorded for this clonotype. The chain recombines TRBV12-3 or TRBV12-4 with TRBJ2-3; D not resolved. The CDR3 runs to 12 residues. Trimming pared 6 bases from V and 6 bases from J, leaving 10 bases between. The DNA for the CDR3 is TGTGCCAGCAGCTTTGGCGCCGATACGCAGTATTTT. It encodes CASSFGADTQYF.

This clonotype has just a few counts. The chain's CDR3 is CASSPLGQNGYTF. The CDR3 bases are TGTGCCAGCAGCCCACTCGGACAGAATGGCTACACCTTC. The chain links TRBV6-5 to TRBJ1-2; D is perhaps TRBD1 (6 bases). Germline V gene data show CDR1 as MNHEY and CDR2 as SVGAGI. Trimming removed 6 bases at V and 6 bases at J, with 14 bases between. The length of the CDR3 is 13 residues.

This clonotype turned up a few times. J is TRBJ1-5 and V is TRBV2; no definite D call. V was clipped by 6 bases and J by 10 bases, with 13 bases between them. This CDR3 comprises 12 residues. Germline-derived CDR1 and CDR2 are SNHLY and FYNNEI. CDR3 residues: CASRGDVLPQHF. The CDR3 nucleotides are TGTGCCAGCAGGGGAGATGTCTTACCCCAGCATTTT. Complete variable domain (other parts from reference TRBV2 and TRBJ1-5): EPEVTQTPSHQVTQMGQEVILRCVPISNHLYFYWYRQILGQKVEFLVSFYNNEISEKSEIFDDQFSVERPDGSNFTLKIRSTKLEDSAMYFCASRGDVLPQHFGDGTRLSIL.

CDR3 in amino acids: CASTLGGHTADTQYF. Written as DNA, the CDR3 is TGCGCCAGCACCCTAGGGGGACACACGGCGGATACGCAGTATTTT. The chain recombines TRBV5-1 with TRBJ2-3, with a possible D match to TRBD1 (6 bases). Looked up from germline, CDR1 is SGHRS and CDR2 is YFSETQ. The CDR3 has 15 residues. V was clipped by 6 bases and J by 6 bases, with 20 bases between them.

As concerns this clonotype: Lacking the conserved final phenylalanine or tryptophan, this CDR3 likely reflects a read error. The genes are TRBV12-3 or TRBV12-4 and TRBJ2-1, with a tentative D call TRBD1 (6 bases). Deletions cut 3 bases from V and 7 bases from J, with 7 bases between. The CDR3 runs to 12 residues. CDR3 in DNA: TGTGCCAGCAGTTTCGACAGGAATGAGCAGTTCGTC. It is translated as CASSFDRNEQFV.

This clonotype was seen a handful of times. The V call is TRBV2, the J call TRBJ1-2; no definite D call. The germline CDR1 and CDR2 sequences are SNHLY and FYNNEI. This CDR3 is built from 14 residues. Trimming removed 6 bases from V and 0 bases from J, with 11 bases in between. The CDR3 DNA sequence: TGTGCCAGCAGGGAGGTGAAGACTAACTATGGCTACACCTTC. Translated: CASREVKTNYGYTF.

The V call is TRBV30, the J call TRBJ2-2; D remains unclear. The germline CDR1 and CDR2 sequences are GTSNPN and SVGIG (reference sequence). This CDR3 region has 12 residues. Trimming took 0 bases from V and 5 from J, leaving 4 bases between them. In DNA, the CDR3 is TGTGCCTGGAGTGTGAGAACCGGGGAGCTGTTTTTT. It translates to CAWSVRTGELFF.

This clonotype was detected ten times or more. The CDR3 region is CSALGLADYNEQFF. The CDR3 DNA reads as TGCAGTGCTTTGGGACTAGCGGACTACAATGAGCAGTTCTTC. The gene calls are TRBV20-1 and TRBJ2-1; TRBD2 matches at 11 bases. Germline loops: CDR1 DFQATT, CDR2 SNEGSKA (reference sequence). The J segment lost 3 bases and the V segment lost 5 bases, leaving 3 bases of the junction unmatched. The CDR3 covers 14 residues.

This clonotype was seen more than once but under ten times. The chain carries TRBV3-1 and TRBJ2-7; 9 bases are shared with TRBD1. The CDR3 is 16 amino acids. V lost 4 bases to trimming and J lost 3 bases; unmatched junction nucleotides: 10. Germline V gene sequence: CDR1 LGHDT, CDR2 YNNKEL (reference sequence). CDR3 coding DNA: TGTGCCAGCAGCCTCGAGAGACAGGGGGTGGGCTACGAGCAGTACTTC. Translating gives CASSLERQGVGYEQYF.

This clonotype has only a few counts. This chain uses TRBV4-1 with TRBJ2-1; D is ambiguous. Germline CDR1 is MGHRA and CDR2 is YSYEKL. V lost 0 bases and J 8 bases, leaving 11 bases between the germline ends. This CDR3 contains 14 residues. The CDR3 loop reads CASSQEASRDEQFF. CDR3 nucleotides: TGCGCCAGCAGCCAAGAGGCTAGTCGGGATGAGCAGTTCTTC.

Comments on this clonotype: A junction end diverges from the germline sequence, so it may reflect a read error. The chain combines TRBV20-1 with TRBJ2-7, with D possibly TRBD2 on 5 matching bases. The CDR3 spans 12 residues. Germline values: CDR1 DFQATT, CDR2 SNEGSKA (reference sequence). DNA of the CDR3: TGCAGGGCTAGCTCGCAGGAGTACGAGCAGTACTTC. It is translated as CRASSQEYEQYF.

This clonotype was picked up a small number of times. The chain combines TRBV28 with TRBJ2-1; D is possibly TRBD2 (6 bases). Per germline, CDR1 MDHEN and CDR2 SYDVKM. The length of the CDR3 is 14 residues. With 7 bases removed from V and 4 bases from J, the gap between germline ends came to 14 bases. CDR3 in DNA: TGTGCCAGCACAGGCGGGGCGCTGTACAATGAGCAGTTCTTC. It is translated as CASTGGALYNEQFF. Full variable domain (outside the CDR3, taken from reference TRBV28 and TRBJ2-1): DVKVTQSSRYLVKRTGEKVFLECVQDMDHENMFWYRQDPGLGLRLIYFSYDVKMKEKGDIPEGYSVSREKKERFSLILESASTNQTSMYLCASTGGALYNEQFFGPGTRLTVL.

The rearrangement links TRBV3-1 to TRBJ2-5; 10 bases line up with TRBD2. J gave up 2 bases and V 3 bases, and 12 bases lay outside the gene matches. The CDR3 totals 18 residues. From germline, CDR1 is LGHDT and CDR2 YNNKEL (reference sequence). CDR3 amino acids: CASSQSRWASGGQETQYF. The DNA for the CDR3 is TGTGCCAGCAGCCAGAGCCGTTGGGCTAGCGGGGGTCAAGAGACCCAGTACTTC.

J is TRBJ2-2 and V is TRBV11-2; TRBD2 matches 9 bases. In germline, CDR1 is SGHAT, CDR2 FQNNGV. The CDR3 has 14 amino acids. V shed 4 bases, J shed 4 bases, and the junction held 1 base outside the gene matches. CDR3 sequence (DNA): TGTGCCAGCAGCTCGACTAGCGGCACCGGGGAGCTGTTTTTT. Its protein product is CASSSTSGTGELFF.

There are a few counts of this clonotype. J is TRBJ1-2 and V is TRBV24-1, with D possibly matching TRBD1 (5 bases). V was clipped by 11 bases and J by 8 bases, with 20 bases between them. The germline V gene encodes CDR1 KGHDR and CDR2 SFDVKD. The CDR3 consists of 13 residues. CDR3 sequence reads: CAISHGTSEGYTF. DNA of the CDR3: TGTGCCATTTCCCATGGGACTTCTGAAGGCTACACCTTC.

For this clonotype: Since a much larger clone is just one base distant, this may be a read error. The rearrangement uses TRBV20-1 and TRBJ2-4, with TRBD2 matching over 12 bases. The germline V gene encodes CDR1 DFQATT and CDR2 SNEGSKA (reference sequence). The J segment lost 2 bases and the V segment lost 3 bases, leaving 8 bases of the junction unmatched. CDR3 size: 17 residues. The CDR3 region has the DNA TGCAGTGCTAGGCAACCAGGACTAGCGGGAACCAAAAACATTCAGTACTTC. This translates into CSARQPGLAGTKNIQYF.

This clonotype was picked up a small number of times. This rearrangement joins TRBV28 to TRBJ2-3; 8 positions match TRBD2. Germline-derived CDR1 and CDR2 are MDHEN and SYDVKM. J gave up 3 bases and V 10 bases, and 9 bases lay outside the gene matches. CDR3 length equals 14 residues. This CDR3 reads CATTRGGLTDTQYF. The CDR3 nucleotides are TGTGCCACGACCCGGGGGGGCCTAACAGATACGCAGTATTTT.

The CDR3 DNA reads as TGTGCCAGCAGCGGGAGATTCACAGATACGCAGTATTTT. Translation: CASSGRFTDTQYF. This rearrangement joins TRBV9 to TRBJ2-3; D gene uncertain. V lost 3 bases, J lost 2 bases, and 7 bases lay in between. The CDR3 has 13 amino acids. Germline CDR1 is SGDLS and CDR2 is YYNGEE.